This T cell receptor beta chain comes out of a study of vaccination and CD4 T cells after COVID-19. This clonotype has just one count. Its antigen is unidentified. Cultured CD4+ T-cell DNA underwent Oncomine TCR Beta short-read sequencing. TCRdb called the PCR reads again in MiXCR, with one record for every CDR3 protein. The top ten hold 7.5% to 8.5% of the sample, which has more than 9,000 distinct CDR3 sequences, approximately 60% seen once. The treatment: roughly 10-day PBMC culture with coronavirus spike peptide pools or control peptides (ViraFEST assay). This CDR3 region has 13 residues. Trimming removed 6 bases from V and 7 bases from J, with 10 bases in between. Per the germline V gene, CDR1 is MRHNA and CDR2 is SNTAGT.

Sequenced sample: CD4+ T cells from blood, cultured in vitro. The chain employs TRBV6-4 and TRBJ1-6; D is unclear. This TCR was recovered from a human donor who had recovered from COVID-19. The CDR3 loop is CASRREWNSPLHF. The CDR3 coding sequence is TGTGCCAGCAGAAGGGAGTGGAATTCACCCCTCCACTTT.